The clone carrying this TCR beta chain came up a few times. Trimming stripped 4 bases from V and 0 bases from J, with 11 bases between. Germline V gene data show CDR1 as GTSNPN and CDR2 as SVGIG (reference sequence). The CDR3 loop spans 14 amino acids. The sample belongs to a study of CD8+CD57+ T cells in acquired aplastic anemia. Study in general: Each DNA sample taken from sorted CD4+ and CD8+ cells came to 3 to 3.5 ug on average.

Genomic DNA served as template for TCR beta VDJ and CDR3 profiling. A single record per CDR3 protein comes from TCRdb applying MiXCR to the reads. The sample shows 80,000 or so distinct CDR3 sequences, less than 60% of them seen only once. The chain links TRBV30 to TRBJ2-3, with D unresolved. The sequencing input was sorted CD4+, CD8+, or CD8+CD57+ T cells (not recorded which) from PBMCs. The sequence derives from a human donor in good health, serving as a control. The CDR3 region is CAWTTSTSTDTQYF. The DNA for the CDR3 is TGTGCCTGGACGACTTCGACAAGCACAGATACGCAGTATTTT.